This T cell receptor (beta chain) was recorded in a study of shared T cell receptors in the human thymus. Clones were sequenced by immunoSEQ multiplex PCR, and TCRdb holds only the in-frame ones, with some missing. The sample lists more than 550,000 clones; 70% to 90% were seen once. Germline CDR1 and CDR2: SGHDN and FVKESK. The CDR3 consists of 14 residues. Deletions cut 4 bases from V and 6 bases from J, with 15 bases between. The same sample was also studied in work on human thymus T cells.

The chain combines TRBV14 with TRBJ1-2; D gene uncertain. Sample: thymocytes. The TCR sequence derives from a girl under three years old with a congenital heart defect. Here the CDR3 DNA reads TGTGCCAGCAGCCCTTCACAGATCGGTCATGGCTACACCTTC. Its translation is CASSPSQIGHGYTF.